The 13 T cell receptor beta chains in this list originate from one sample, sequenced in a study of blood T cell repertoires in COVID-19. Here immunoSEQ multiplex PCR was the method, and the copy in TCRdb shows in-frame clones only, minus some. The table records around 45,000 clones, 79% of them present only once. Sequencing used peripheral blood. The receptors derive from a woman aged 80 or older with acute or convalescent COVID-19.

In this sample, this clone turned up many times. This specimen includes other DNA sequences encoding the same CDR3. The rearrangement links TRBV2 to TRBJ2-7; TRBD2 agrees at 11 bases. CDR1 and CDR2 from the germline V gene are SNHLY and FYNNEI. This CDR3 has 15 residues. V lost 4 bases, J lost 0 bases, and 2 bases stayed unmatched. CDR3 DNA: TGTGCCAGCAGTGTTACTAGCGGGAGCTCCTACGAGCAGTACTTC. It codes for CASSVTSGSSYEQYF.

In DNA, the CDR3 is TGTGCCAGCGGGGACAGTAATGAAAAACTGTTTTTT. Its protein is CASGDSNEKLFF. The chain joins TRBV6-5 to TRBJ1-4; 7 positions agree with TRBD1. With 8 bases clipped from V and 4 bases from J, the junction kept 1 base outside the gene matches. The CDR3 has 12 amino acids. CDR1 MNHEY and CDR2 SVGAGI come from the germline V gene.

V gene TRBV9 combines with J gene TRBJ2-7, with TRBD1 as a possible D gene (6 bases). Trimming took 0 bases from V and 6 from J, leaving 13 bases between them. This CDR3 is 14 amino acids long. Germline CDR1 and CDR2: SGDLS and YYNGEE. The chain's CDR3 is CASSVVPTGSEQYF. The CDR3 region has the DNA TGTGCCAGCAGCGTAGTCCCAACAGGGAGCGAGCAGTACTTC.

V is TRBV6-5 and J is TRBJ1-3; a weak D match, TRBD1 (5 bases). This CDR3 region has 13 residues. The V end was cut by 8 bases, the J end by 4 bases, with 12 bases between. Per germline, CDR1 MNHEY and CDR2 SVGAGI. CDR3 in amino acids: CASSGGVGNTIYF. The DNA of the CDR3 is TGTGCCAGCTCTGGGGGGGTGGGAAACACCATATATTTT.

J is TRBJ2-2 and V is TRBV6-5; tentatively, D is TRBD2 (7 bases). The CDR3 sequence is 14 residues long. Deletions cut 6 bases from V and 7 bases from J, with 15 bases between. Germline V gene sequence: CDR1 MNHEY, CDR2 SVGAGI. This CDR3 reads CASSSRGAGGELFF. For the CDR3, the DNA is TGTGCCAGCAGCTCTCGGGGGGCTGGCGGGGAGCTGTTTTTT.

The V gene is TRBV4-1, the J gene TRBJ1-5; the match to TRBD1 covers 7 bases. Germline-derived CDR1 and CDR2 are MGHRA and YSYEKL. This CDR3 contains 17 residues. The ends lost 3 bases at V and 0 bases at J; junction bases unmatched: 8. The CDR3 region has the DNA TGCGCCAGCAGCCATAATGGACAGGTCAATAGCAATCAGCCCCAGCATTTT. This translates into CASSHNGQVNSNQPQHF.

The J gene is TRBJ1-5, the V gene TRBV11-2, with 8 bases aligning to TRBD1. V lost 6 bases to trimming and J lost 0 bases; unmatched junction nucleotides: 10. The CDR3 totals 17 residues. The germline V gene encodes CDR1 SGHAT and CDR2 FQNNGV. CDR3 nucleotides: TGTGCCAGCAGGAAAGGGACAGGAGGAAATAGCAATCAGCCCCAGCATTTT. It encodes CASRKGTGGNSNQPQHF.

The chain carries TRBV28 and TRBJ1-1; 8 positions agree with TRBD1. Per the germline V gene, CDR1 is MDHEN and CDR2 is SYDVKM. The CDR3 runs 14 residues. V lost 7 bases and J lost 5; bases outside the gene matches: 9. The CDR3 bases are TGTGCCAGCACCGCCACAGGGGGACGAACTGAAGCTTTCTTT. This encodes CASTATGGRTEAFF.

This chain's CDR3 is CAWSTGENGEKLFF. The CDR3 region has the DNA TGTGCCTGGAGTACAGGGGAAAACGGTGAAAAACTGTTTTTT. The chain uses TRBV30 and TRBJ1-4; 7 bases fit TRBD1. The CDR3 consists of 14 residues. V trimming: 2 bases; J trimming: 7 bases; junction bases outside the gene matches: 7. Germline CDR1 reads GTSNPN; CDR2 reads SVGIG (reference sequence).

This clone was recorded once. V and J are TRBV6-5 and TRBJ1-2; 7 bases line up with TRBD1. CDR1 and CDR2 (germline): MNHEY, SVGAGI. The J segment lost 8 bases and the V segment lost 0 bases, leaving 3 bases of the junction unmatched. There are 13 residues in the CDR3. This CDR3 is CASSYSTGTGYTF. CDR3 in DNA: TGTGCCAGCAGTTACTCGACAGGGACGGGCTACACCTTC.

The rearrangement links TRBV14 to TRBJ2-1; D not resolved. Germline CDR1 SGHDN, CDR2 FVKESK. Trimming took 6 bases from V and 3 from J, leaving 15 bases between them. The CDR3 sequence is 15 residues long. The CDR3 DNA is TGTGCCAGCAGTAAGACTGTGAAGATCTACAATGAGCAGTTCTTC. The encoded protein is CASSKTVKIYNEQFF.

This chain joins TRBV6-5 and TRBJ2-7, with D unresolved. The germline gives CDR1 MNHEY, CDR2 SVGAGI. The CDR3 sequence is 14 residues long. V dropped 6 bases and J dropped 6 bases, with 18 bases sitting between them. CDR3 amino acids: CASSLTRVSSEQYF. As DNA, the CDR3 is TGTGCCAGCAGCCTAACTCGGGTGAGCTCCGAGCAGTACTTC.

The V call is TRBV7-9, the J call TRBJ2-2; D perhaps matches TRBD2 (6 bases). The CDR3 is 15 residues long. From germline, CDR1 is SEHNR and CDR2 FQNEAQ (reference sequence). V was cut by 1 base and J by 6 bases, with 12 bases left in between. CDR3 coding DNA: TGTGCCAGCAGCTTAGTCACTAGCCGGGCCGGGGAGCTGTTTTTT. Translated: CASSLVTSRAGELFF.